This TCR beta chain was found in a study of T cell responses to AZD1222 COVID-19 vaccine. The wider study: Second doses that came at about 4 or about 12 weeks were put together.

The sample holds one count of this clone. Its antigen is as yet unknown. V lost 6 bases, J lost 0 bases, and 9 bases lay in between. This CDR3 has 14 amino acids. CDR1 is MNHEY, CDR2 SVGAGI, per germline. Using immunoSEQ multiplex PCR, the repertoire was profiled, and TCRdb retains in-frame clones only, with some absent. Of 110,000 to 150,000 clones listed, 92% are singletons. Study results and caveats: Mostly white British, mostly female donors; authors suggested clonal diversity may be underestimated. Repertoires were obtained only post-peak T cell response. The study reported that nearly half of spike-specific TCRs target unmutated variant regions.

This sequence was found in an adult in good health. V and J are TRBV6-5 and TRBJ2-1; D call uncertain. The specimen was peripheral blood, collected on day 0 of AZD1222 vaccination. CDR3: CASRIMGSYNEQFF. The CDR3 bases are TGTGCCAGCAGGATTATGGGCTCCTACAATGAGCAGTTCTTC.